The clone carrying this TCR beta chain appeared a few times. The data were obtained in a study of regulatory T cells in long-lasting Graves disease. The time point: newly diagnosed GD, antithyroid drugs for less than 3 months. The TCR library was prepared using RNA isolated from PBMCs. Relying on iRepertoire HTBI primers and Arm-PCR of CDR3 regions, the team built TCR beta libraries. In TCRdb, the multiplex PCR reads were re-called with MiXCR into one record per CDR3 protein. Here the sample spans about 460,000 distinct CDR3 sequences, roughly 15% being singletons. V was clipped by 1 base and J by 0 bases, with 13 bases between them. This CDR3 is built from 18 residues. Germline V lookup: CDR1 KGHSH, CDR2 LQKENI. Another study also made use of these data, one on T cells in Graves' hyperthyroidism and ophthalmopathy. That paper states: Pregnant or lactating patients were excluded, as were those with uncontrolled infection or other autoimmune disease.

This clonotype was sampled from a woman aged 45-65 years with Graves disease. The chain couples TRBV18 to TRBJ2-6, with D perhaps TRBD1 (5 bases). The source was peripheral blood mononuclear cells (PBMCs), collected at new diagnosis, from a patient treated with antithyroid drugs. CDR3 loop: CASSPRVQASSGANVLTF. CDR3 DNA sequence: TGTGCCAGCTCACCACGTGTACAGGCCAGCTCTGGGGCCAACGTCCTGACTTTC.